The 12 T cell receptor beta chains given below trace back to one sample, sequenced in a study of PD-L1 blockade in urothelial cancer (dated by TCRdb to about 2017). The label giving this sample's time point can be read as: peripheral blood 6 weeks after treatment start. Library method: the immunoSEQ multiplex PCR assay. TCRdb carries this immuneACCESS record with in-frame sequences only. Its versions omit some clonotypes, under half of them owing to an unresolved V gene in the studies checked, with the rest unexplained. This sample gives about 44,000 clones in total; 75% to 95% of them show up just once. The ten largest clones add up to about 7.3% of the sample. The specimen was PBMCs, collected around atezolizumab (anti-PD-L1) treatment. These receptors all come from a man aged 70-80 years with urothelial cancer.

This clone was seen a single time. This chain links TRBV6-5 with TRBJ1-6; 9 nucleotides agree with TRBD1. Unmatched junction bases numbered 6, after V lost 2 bases and J lost 10 bases. The CDR3 runs 15 residues. Germline CDR1 reads MNHEY; CDR2 reads SVGAGI. The chain's CDR3 is CASSYSGTGKSPLHF. The CDR3 coding sequence is TGTGCCAGCAGTTACAGTGGGACAGGGAAATCACCCCTCCACTTT.

This clone has just one count. V is TRBV5-1 and J is TRBJ2-7; 7 positions match TRBD2. Germline V CDR1 and CDR2: SGHRS, YFSETQ. V lost 0 bases and J lost 4; bases outside the gene matches: 13. The CDR3 is made up of 17 amino acids. The CDR3 spells CASSLDGPMRGIYEQYF. For the CDR3, the DNA is TGCGCCAGCAGCTTGGACGGGCCTATGCGGGGGATATACGAGCAGTACTTC.

The chain has TRBV9 and TRBJ2-2; no firm D call. This CDR3 contains 13 residues. V shed 0 bases and J shed 3 bases, with 3 bases lying between them. Per germline, CDR1 SGDLS and CDR2 YYNGEE. CDR3 sequence (DNA): TGTGCCAGCAGCGTAGCGGACACCGGGGAGCTGTTTTTT. It encodes CASSVADTGELFF.

The chain employs TRBV23-1 and TRBJ2-1; possibly TRBD2 for D (7 bases). TRBV23-1 is placed among ORFs of uncertain function. With 0 bases removed from V and 9 bases from J, the gap between germline ends came to 21 bases. The CDR3 is made up of 17 amino acids. CDR3 loop: CASSQSSGGPLSAEQFF. For the CDR3, the DNA is TGCGCCAGCAGTCAATCATCCGGGGGGCCGCTATCTGCTGAGCAGTTCTTC.

The rearrangement links TRBV28 to TRBJ2-4; D may be TRBD1 (6 bases). CDR3 size: 14 residues. Germline-derived CDR1 and CDR2 are MDHEN and SYDVKM. V lost 3 bases, J lost 7 bases, and 13 bases lay in between. CDR3 residues: CASSLTGPRNIQYF. As DNA, the CDR3 is TGTGCCAGCAGTTTGACAGGCCCGAGGAACATTCAGTACTTC.

This sequence joins TRBV12-5 and TRBJ1-2, with D tentatively TRBD1 (6 bases). The CDR3 extends over 15 amino acids. Germline loops: CDR1 LGHNT, CDR2 FRNRAP. The V end lost 4 bases, the J end lost 6 bases, and 18 bases lay between the germline ends. CDR3 sequence: CASGSRDTLGDGYTF. The CDR3 DNA reads as TGTGCTAGTGGTTCCCGGGACACCCTAGGGGATGGCTACACCTTC.

CDR3 in amino acids: CASLPGGQGKNEQFF. CDR3 sequence (DNA): TGTGCCAGCCTACCTGGGGGACAGGGGAAGAATGAGCAGTTCTTC. The chain uses TRBV6-5 and TRBJ2-1; TRBD1 agrees at 10 bases. This CDR3 is 15 amino acids long. Germline V gene data show CDR1 as MNHEY and CDR2 as SVGAGI. V was clipped by 8 bases and J by 7 bases; unmatched bases: 11.

The rearrangement uses TRBV6-5 and TRBJ2-3; D call uncertain. Germline V CDR1 and CDR2: MNHEY, SVGAGI. V was pared by 6 bases and J by 7 bases, with 8 bases between. This CDR3 has 11 residues. The CDR3 nucleotides are TGTGCCAGCAGGTCCGGTTATACGCAGTATTTT. It encodes CASRSGYTQYF.

The V gene is TRBV29-1, the J gene TRBJ1-5; 7 bases are shared with TRBD1. Germline-derived CDR1 and CDR2 are SQVTM and ANQGSEA. With V trimmed by 4 bases and J by 5 bases, 5 bases remained unmatched. The CDR3 contains 13 residues. Here the CDR3 DNA reads TGCAGCGTTGGGGGACAGCTGGATCAGCCCCAGCATTTT. Translating gives CSVGGQLDQPQHF.

The gene calls are TRBV9 and TRBJ2-1, with 8 bases aligning to TRBD2. Losses at the gene ends were 0 bases for V and 1 base for J; bases not matched to a gene: 3. CDR3 size: 16 residues. Germline values: CDR1 SGDLS, CDR2 YYNGEE. CDR3 protein: CASSVAGLGSYNEQFF. The DNA for the CDR3 is TGTGCCAGCAGCGTAGCGGGACTAGGGTCCTACAATGAGCAGTTCTTC.

V gene TRBV4-2 combines with J gene TRBJ2-7; TRBD2 matches at 8 bases. J lost 3 bases, V lost 4 bases, and 8 bases had no gene match. Germline assignment: CDR1 LGHNA and CDR2 YNFKEQ. The CDR3 is 15 residues long. CDR3 bases: TGTGCCAGCAGCCGGGATAGCGGGACCTACTACGAGCAGTACTTC. Amino acid sequence: CASSRDSGTYYEQYF.

The CDR3 DNA follows: TGTGCCAGCAGCGCAGCCATCGGGACTAGCGAGACATTCACCGGGGAGCTGTTTTTT. Residues: CASSAAIGTSETFTGELFF. V and J are TRBV9 and TRBJ2-2, with TRBD2 matching 10 bases. The CDR3 consists of 19 residues. V lost 3 bases to trimming and J lost 4 bases; unmatched junction nucleotides: 15. The germline gives CDR1 SGDLS, CDR2 YYNGEE.